This entry is about one T cell receptor beta chain. No antigen is known for it. The input lacks base qualities; no much larger clone sits a single base away. TCRbeta CDR3 regions were amplified from genomic DNA using the immunoSEQ Assay, a bias-controlled multiplex PCR. On the authors' methods: The number of nucleated cells in each sample was estimated by amplification of reference gene primers within the assay. To quantify the absolute abundance of each unique TCRbeta CDR3 rearrangement, sequence reads were collapsed and filtered. For each sample, productive Simpson clonality was calculated by taking the square root of Simpson's diversity index across productive rearrangements. Held by TCRdb, this immuneACCESS table contains in-frame sequences only and omits some clones. Under half of the omission traces to an unresolved V gene where checked; the cause of the rest is unknown. V, J and clone size are those of that table, while D and trimming were read from the DNA. This sample is represented by 100,000 to 120,000 clones; around four fifths of them were singletons. The ten top clones hold roughly a fifth of the sample.

Compared with germline, V lacks 4 bases and J lacks 9 bases; bases without a gene match: 14. The germline V gene (reference sequence) gives CDR1 as SGHNT and CDR2 as YYREEE. Its CDR3 holds 17 amino acids, cysteine through phenylalanine. The retained sequence is limited to the CDR3, 51 bases, with the frame set at the first base. This sample stems from a study of blood T cell repertoires in COVID-19 (TCRdb year 2020). For context, the study as a whole: Samples from collaborators originated in the United States, Italy and Spain and spanned both the acute and convalescent phases of COVID-19. The prospective study material was composed of cDNA or gDNA derived from T cells, B-cell-depleted T cells, or PBMCs. Deeply sampled blood TCRbeta repertoires from subjects exposed to, actively infected with, or recovered from COVID-19 were included in the dataset. The repertoires were released in a freely available public database meant as a resource for research on the immune response to SARS-CoV-2. Samples came from the ongoing ImmuneRACE study (first 160 participants) plus 1,254 subjects from 6 global collaborators. A de-identified subject ID, COVID-19 status, age in years and sex were almost always included in the sample metadata. Where available, HLA class I and class II types were obtained from metadata supplied by the sample provider rather than from assay-based typing. Broad study findings and their caveats: The quantity of clinical and demographic metadata differed by source and by participant and was supplied without curation.

Each collaborating institution followed its own protocols to collect whole blood in K2EDTA tubes. Collaborator samples were shipped for TCRbeta analysis as frozen whole blood, isolated PBMCs, or DNA extracted from either sample type. Input material: peripheral blood. The receptor was derived from a woman in her 70s with acute or convalescent COVID-19. The chain is made from TRBV5-4 and TRBJ2-1, and TRBD2 matches 12 of the central bases. CDR3 region: CASSDGSLAGGPGEQFF. The bases read TGTGCCAGCAGCGATGGAAGTCTAGCGGGGGGGCCGGGTGAGCAGTTCTTC.